A selection of T cell receptor beta chains follows, all from one sample in a study of CD8 T cells in ankylosing spondylitis. MiXCR, run by TCRdb on the 5' RACE reads, gives a single entry per CDR3 protein. The table has about 450,000 distinct CDR3 sequences, roughly 27% seen once; the top ten hold roughly 0.9%. The sequencing input was blood, either unsorted or a sorted T cell fraction (not recorded which). The receptor set was obtained from a male donor with ankylosing spondylitis. Each CDR3 is given with its conserved first and last residue. D genes are given only for firm matches. Size tells how often a clone was seen (once, few, many) or the class of an expanded clone, and some rows leave it out.

J: TRBJ2-4; V: TRBV20-1; size: -; D: TRBD2; length: 17; DNA: TGCAGTGCTAGAGATAATCGGGCTAGCGGGTCAAAGGACGTTCAGTACTTC; CDR3: CSARDNRASGSKDVQYF
J: TRBJ2-5; V: TRBV20-1; size: few; D: -; length: 14; DNA: TGCAGTGCTAGGGGCCCAGTAGCCTCTGAAACCCAGTACTTC; CDR3: CSARGPVASETQYF
J: TRBJ1-4; V: TRBV29-1; size: -; D: TRBD1; length: 13; DNA: TGCAGCGTTGATGGGACAGGAAATGAAAAACTGTTTTTT; CDR3: CSVDGTGNEKLFF
J: TRBJ1-5; V: TRBV7-2; size: few; D: -; length: 15; DNA: TGTGCCAGCAGCACCCCGGGCGCCGGATTGAAGCCCCAGCATTTT; CDR3: CASSTPGAGLKPQHF
J: TRBJ1-3; V: TRBV3-1; size: many; D: -; length: 13; DNA: TGTGCCAGCAGCCAAGAATCCGTAAACACCATATATTTT; CDR3: CASSQESVNTIYF
J: TRBJ2-4; V: TRBV10-3; size: -; D: -; length: 13; DNA: TGTGCCATCAGTGACAGAGTGAAAAACATTCAGTACTTC; CDR3: CAISDRVKNIQYF
J: TRBJ2-1; V: TRBV7-8; size: -; D: -; length: 14; DNA: TGTGCCAGCAGCTTAGTGGTGGCGAGCAATGAGCAGTTCTTC; CDR3: CASSLVVASNEQFF
J: TRBJ1-2; V: TRBV6-6; size: -; D: -; length: 12; DNA: TGTGCCAGCCAAGGCGCTATCTATGGCTACACCTTC; CDR3: CASQGAIYGYTF
J: TRBJ2-2; V: TRBV4-1; size: -; D: TRBD1; length: 15; DNA: TGCGCCAGCAGCCCTCCGGACAGGGTAGGCGGGGAGCTGTTTTTT; CDR3: CASSPPDRVGGELFF
J: TRBJ2-2; V: TRBV5-6; size: few; D: -; length: 15; DNA: TGTGCCAGCAGCTTGTTTTATAGGGACACCGGGGAGCTGTTTTTT; CDR3: CASSLFYRDTGELFF
J: TRBJ2-7; V: TRBV5-6; size: -; D: TRBD1; length: 15; DNA: TGTGCCAGCAGCTCCAGCCGGACAGGGTACTACGAGCAGTACTTC; CDR3: CASSSSRTGYYEQYF
J: TRBJ2-7; V: TRBV20-1; size: -; D: -; length: 16; DNA: TGCAGTGCTAGTCACAGGGGCGGGAAAGTGTCCTACGAGCAGTACTTC; CDR3: CSASHRGGKVSYEQYF
J: TRBJ2-5; V: TRBV20-1; size: few; D: -; length: 13; DNA: TGCAGTGCTAGAGATCTGGGCGGGGAGACCCAGTACTTC; CDR3: CSARDLGGETQYF
J: TRBJ1-1; V: TRBV15; size: -; D: -; length: 15; DNA: TGTGCCACCCAGAAACAGCGCCACGGGGACACTGAAGCTTTCTTT; CDR3: CATQKQRHGDTEAFF
J: TRBJ1-1; V: TRBV24-1; size: -; D: -; length: 15; DNA: TGTGCCACCAGGTCCGGCAGCAGATTGAACACTGAAGCTTTCTTT; CDR3: CATRSGSRLNTEAFF
J: TRBJ1-1; V: TRBV7-9; size: -; D: -; length: 12; DNA: TGTGCCAGCAGCTTTGTGCAGACTGAAGCTTTCTTT; CDR3: CASSFVQTEAFF
J: TRBJ2-5; V: TRBV5-1; size: -; D: -; length: 16; DNA: TGCGCCAGCAGCTTCGTAACAGGGAGTATCGTCGAGACCCAGTACTTC; CDR3: CASSFVTGSIVETQYF
J: TRBJ1-5; V: TRBV5-6; size: -; D: TRBD1; length: 17; DNA: TGTGCCAGCAGCCGGGGCGGGGGGACAGGGGGCAATCAGCCCCAGCATTTT; CDR3: CASSRGGGTGGNQPQHF
J: TRBJ1-2; V: TRBV7-2; size: few; D: -; length: 15; DNA: TGTGCCAGCAGCCCGGGCAACGCGGGGGACTATGGCTACACCTTC; CDR3: CASSPGNAGDYGYTF
J: TRBJ2-3; V: TRBV18; size: -; D: -; length: 15; DNA: TGTGCCAGCTCACCAGACTACAACCGAGTGAATACGCAGTATTTT; CDR3: CASSPDYNRVNTQYF
J: TRBJ2-4; V: TRBV20-1; size: -; D: -; length: 15; DNA: TGCAGTGCTAGAGATCCGAGGGTTACCAAAAACATTCAGTACTTC; CDR3: CSARDPRVTKNIQYF
J: TRBJ2-3; V: TRBV24-1; size: -; D: -; length: 14; DNA: TGTGCCACCAGTGATGGGGGGAGCACAGATACGCAGTATTTT; CDR3: CATSDGGSTDTQYF
J: TRBJ1-4; V: TRBV20-1; size: -; D: -; length: 14; DNA: TGCAGTGCTGCCCTCAGTGCAACTAATGAAAAACTGTTTTTT; CDR3: CSAALSATNEKLFF
J: TRBJ1-3; V: TRBV7-2; size: few; D: -; length: 15; DNA: TGTGCCAGCAGCTCCGGCGGGGGGCAAGGAAACACCATATATTTT; CDR3: CASSSGGGQGNTIYF
J: TRBJ1-2; V: TRBV28; size: -; D: -; length: 12; DNA: TGTGCCAGCAGGTACGGGAACTATGGCTACACCTTC; CDR3: CASRYGNYGYTF
J: TRBJ2-1; V: TRBV12-3/TRBV12-4; size: few; D: -; length: 15; DNA: TGTGCCAGCAGTTTCCGAGGGAGCGGACACAATGAGCAGTTCTTC; CDR3: CASSFRGSGHNEQFF
J: TRBJ2-7; V: TRBV7-6; size: -; D: -; length: 16; DNA: TGTGCCAGCAGCCCATCCGGGTTCCCTAGGACCTACGAGCAGTACTTC; CDR3: CASSPSGFPRTYEQYF
J: TRBJ1-1; V: TRBV11-3; size: few; D: -; length: 16; DNA: TGTGCCAGCAGCCAATCGCTTTCGGCTTGGGACACTGAAGCTTTCTTT; CDR3: CASSQSLSAWDTEAFF
J: TRBJ2-1; V: TRBV18; size: few; D: -; length: 16; DNA: TGTGCCAGCTCACCACTCAGGGGTGCAGACTACAATGAGCAGTTCTTC; CDR3: CASSPLRGADYNEQFF
J: TRBJ1-6; V: TRBV20-1; size: -; D: -; length: 14; DNA: TGCAGTGCTAGAACGGGACACGGGAATTCACCCCTCCACTTT; CDR3: CSARTGHGNSPLHF
J: TRBJ2-7; V: TRBV20-1; size: few; D: TRBD2; length: 13; DNA: TGCAGTGCTGTAACTAGCGGGAGATACGAGCAGTACTTC; CDR3: CSAVTSGRYEQYF
J: TRBJ1-1; V: TRBV5-1; size: few; D: -; length: 14; DNA: TGCGCCAGCCACGTGGGGGGGTCCAACACTGAAGCTTTCTTT; CDR3: CASHVGGSNTEAFF
J: TRBJ2-7; V: TRBV10-3; size: -; D: -; length: 15; DNA: TGTACCATCAGTGAACCCGGGACAACCTCCTACGAGCAGTACTTC; CDR3: CTISEPGTTSYEQYF
J: TRBJ1-5; V: TRBV12-3/TRBV12-4; size: few; D: -; length: 13; DNA: TGTGCCAGCAGTGTGGTCTACAATCAGCCCCAGCATTTT; CDR3: CASSVVYNQPQHF
J: TRBJ2-1; V: TRBV20-1; size: -; D: TRBD2; length: 17; DNA: TGCAGTGCTAGAGATCCGACTAGCGGTTCACCATACAATGAGCAGTTCTTC; CDR3: CSARDPTSGSPYNEQFF
J: TRBJ1-1; V: TRBV11-3; size: -; D: -; length: 15; DNA: TGTGCCAGCAGCTTAGAGCCAGGCGGAAACACTGAAGCTTTCTTT; CDR3: CASSLEPGGNTEAFF
J: TRBJ1-1; V: TRBV7-2; size: few; D: TRBD1; length: 14; DNA: TGTGCCAGCAGCACCGGGACAGGGTCGCTTGAAGCTTTCTTT; CDR3: CASSTGTGSLEAFF
J: TRBJ1-4; V: TRBV7-9; size: -; D: -; length: 14; DNA: TGTGCCAGCAGCTTAACCAGCTCTAATGAAAAACTGTTTTTT; CDR3: CASSLTSSNEKLFF
J: TRBJ1-3; V: TRBV7-2; size: few; D: -; length: 14; DNA: TGTGCCAGCAGCTTACACAGCTCTGGAAACACCATATATTTT; CDR3: CASSLHSSGNTIYF
J: TRBJ1-3; V: TRBV3-1; size: -; D: -; length: 11; DNA: TGTGCCAGCAAAAGGGGATACACCATATATTTT; CDR3: CASKRGYTIYF
J: TRBJ1-5; V: TRBV20-1; size: -; D: -; length: 14; DNA: TGCAGTGCTAGTGGGGAGGACAGAAATCAGCCCCAGCATTTT; CDR3: CSASGEDRNQPQHF
J: TRBJ2-7; V: TRBV18; size: few; D: -; length: 12; DNA: TGTGCCAGCTCCGGGTTGCCCTACGAGCAGTACTTC; CDR3: CASSGLPYEQYF
J: TRBJ1-5; V: TRBV5-1; size: few; D: -; length: 15; DNA: TGCGCCAGCAGCTTGGACGGGTGGGGGAATCAGCCCCAGCATTTT; CDR3: CASSLDGWGNQPQHF
J: TRBJ2-2; V: TRBV18; size: -; D: -; length: 16; DNA: TGTGCCAGCTCACCCACCCCAACATCGAACACCGGGGAGCTGTTTTTT; CDR3: CASSPTPTSNTGELFF
J: TRBJ2-2; V: TRBV24-1; size: few; D: TRBD1; length: 16; DNA: TGTGCCACCAGTGATGCGGACAGGGGGCCCACCGGGGAGCTGTTTTTT; CDR3: CATSDADRGPTGELFF